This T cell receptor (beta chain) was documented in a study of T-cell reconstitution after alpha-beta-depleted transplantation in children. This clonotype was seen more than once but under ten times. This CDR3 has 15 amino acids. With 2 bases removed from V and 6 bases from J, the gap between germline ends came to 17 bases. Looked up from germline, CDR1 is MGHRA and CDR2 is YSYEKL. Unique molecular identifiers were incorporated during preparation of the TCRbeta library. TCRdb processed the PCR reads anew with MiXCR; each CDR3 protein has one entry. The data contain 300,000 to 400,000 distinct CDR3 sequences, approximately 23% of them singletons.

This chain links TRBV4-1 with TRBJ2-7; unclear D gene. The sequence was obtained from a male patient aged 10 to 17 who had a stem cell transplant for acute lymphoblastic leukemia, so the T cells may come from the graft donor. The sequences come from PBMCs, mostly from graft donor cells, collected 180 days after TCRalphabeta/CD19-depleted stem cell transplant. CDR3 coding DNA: TGCGCCAGCAGCCAAATCCCCGTCCGTGTCGGCGAGCAGTACTTC. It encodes CASSQIPVRVGEQYF.